This is a list of T cell receptor beta chains from one sample in a study of cytomegalovirus exposure and HLA in healthy donors. The data were produced by immunoSEQ multiplex PCR, yet TCRdb's version contains in-frame clones alone and is incomplete. The sample contains some 150,000 clones, 64% of which appear only once. Sequencing used PBMCs. Every receptor here comes from a woman aged 30 to 39 in good health and CMV-seropositive. The CDR3 runs from the conserved cysteine through the conserved F or W. The D gene is left open where the match is weak. A row's size may be missing; if present it is once, few, many or a size class.

TRBV7-8	NA	16	TRBJ2-7	TRBD1	CASSPSTGITPYEQYF	TGTGCCAGCAGCCCTTCGACAGGGATCACCCCCTACGAGCAATACTTC
TRBV29-1	NA	13	TRBJ2-5	NA	CSVGVGLKETQYF	TGCAGCGTTGGGGTGGGGCTTAAAGAGACCCAGTACTTC
TRBV7-6	NA	14	TRBJ1-6	NA	CASSHPAGQSPLHF	TGTGCCAGCAGCCATCCAGCAGGACAATCACCCCTCCACTTT
TRBV15	NA	15	TRBJ2-7	TRBD1	CATSRTGTGPYEQYF	TGTGCCACCAGCAGGACCGGGACAGGGCCCTACGAGCAGTACTTC
TRBV7-2	NA	14	TRBJ2-2	NA	CASSFSVNTGELFF	TGTGCCAGCAGCTTTTCGGTGAACACCGGGGAGCTGTTTTTT
TRBV11-3	NA	16	TRBJ1-1	NA	CASSHLRLQINTEAFF	TGTGCCAGCAGCCACCTTCGTTTACAGATAAACACTGAAGCTTTCTTT
TRBV5-8	NA	15	TRBJ2-5	TRBD2	CASSLSSGNIETQYF	TGTGCCAGCAGCTTGTCTAGCGGGAATATCGAGACCCAGTACTTC
TRBV7-2	NA	16	TRBJ2-1	NA	CASSSHRAVDSNEQFF	TGTGCCAGCAGCTCCCACAGAGCAGTGGATTCCAATGAGCAGTTCTTC
TRBV7-9	NA	15	TRBJ2-7	TRBD1	CASSLVTGGRYEQYF	TGTGCCAGCAGCTTAGTGACAGGGGGCCGATACGAGCAGTACTTC
TRBV5-4	NA	14	TRBJ1-2	NA	CASSLERTLSGYTF	TGTGCCAGCAGCTTGGAACGGACTCTCTCTGGCTACACCTTC
TRBV2	many	14	TRBJ1-5	NA	CASSDWGQNQPQHF	TGTGCCAGCAGTGACTGGGGACAAAATCAGCCCCAGCATTTT
TRBV15	NA	12	TRBJ1-5	NA	CATSMMRQPQHF	TGTGCCACCAGCATGATGAGGCAGCCCCAGCATTTT
TRBV10-2	NA	14	TRBJ2-2	TRBD2	CASDGSGGTGELFF	TGCGCCAGCGACGGTAGCGGGGGGACCGGGGAGCTGTTTTTT
TRBV6-1	few	16	TRBJ2-5	NA	CASSESWGSLVETQYF	TGTGCCAGCAGTGAATCGTGGGGCTCACTTGTCGAGACCCAGTACTTC
TRBV4-2	NA	16	TRBJ1-2	TRBD1	CASSQDHAGGYYGYTF	TGTGCCAGCAGCCAAGATCACGCAGGGGGCTACTATGGCTACACCTTC
TRBV5-1	NA	15	TRBJ1-6	NA	CASSLDGSRGSPLHF	TGCGCCAGCAGCTTGGACGGGTCAAGGGGGTCACCCCTCCACTTT
TRBV2	few	14	TRBJ2-5	TRBD2	CASRPGLLQETQYF	TGTGCCAGCAGGCCGGGACTACTCCAAGAGACCCAGTACTTC
TRBV29-1	NA	17	TRBJ1-2	TRBD1	CSVEDFLRFGQGIVYTF	TGCAGCGTTGAAGATTTTCTTCGGTTTGGACAGGGGATCGTGTACACCTTC
TRBV19	NA	13	TRBJ1-1	NA	CASSIYRNTEAFF	TGTGCCAGTAGTATATACAGGAACACTGAAGCTTTCTTT
TRBV7-8	NA	13	TRBJ2-5	NA	CASSRGLRGTQYF	TGTGCCAGCAGCCGAGGACTAAGGGGGACCCAGTACTTC
TRBV27	few	14	TRBJ2-7	TRBD1	CASREAGGSYEQYF	TGTGCCAGCAGGGAGGCAGGGGGCTCCTACGAGCAGTACTTC
TRBV30	few	14	TRBJ2-7	TRBD1	CAWSVGTGAYEQYF	TGTGCCTGGAGTGTAGGGACAGGGGCCTACGAGCAGTACTTC
TRBV5-1	once	14	TRBJ2-5	NA	CASRRHRVEETQYF	TGCGCCAGCAGGCGGCACAGGGTAGAGGAGACCCAGTACTTC
TRBV5-1	NA	13	TRBJ1-6	TRBD1	CATRQGANSPLHF	TGCGCCACCCGACAGGGGGCCAACTCACCCCTCCACTTT
TRBV6-1	NA	15	TRBJ1-3	TRBD1	CASRRDRDYGNTIYF	TGTGCCAGCAGGAGGGACAGGGACTACGGAAACACCATATATTTT
TRBV28	few	14	TRBJ2-7	TRBD1	CASSRQGAGYEQYF	TGTGCCAGCAGTCGACAGGGGGCCGGCTACGAGCAGTACTTC
TRBV19	NA	12	TRBJ2-1	NA	CASSKTSNEQFF	TGTGCCAGTAGTAAGACTAGCAATGAGCAGTTCTTC
TRBV4-1	NA	19	TRBJ2-4	TRBD2	CASSQVLAGDRSAKNIQYF	TGCGCCAGCAGCCAAGTGCTAGCGGGGGACCGGTCGGCCAAAAACATTCAGTACTTC
TRBV30	few	14	TRBJ2-7	NA	CAWSLGVQSYEQYF	TGTGCCTGGAGTCTAGGGGTTCAGTCCTACGAGCAGTACTTC
TRBV10-1	once	14	TRBJ2-7	TRBD1	CASSESRGTAEQYF	TGCGCCAGCAGTGAGTCGAGAGGGACAGCCGAGCAGTACTTC
TRBV5-1	NA	13	TRBJ2-7	TRBD2	CASSLLAGYEQYF	TGCGCCAGCAGCTTACTAGCGGGTTACGAGCAGTACTTC
TRBV27	NA	14	TRBJ2-3	TRBD2	CASSALGGGGTQYF	TGTGCCAGCAGTGCCCTCGGGGGGGGTGGTACGCAGTATTTT
TRBV9	NA	13	TRBJ1-1	NA	CASSDRTNTEAFF	TGTGCCAGCAGCGATAGAACGAACACTGAAGCTTTCTTT
TRBV13	NA	15	TRBJ1-5	NA	CASSAAGQGNQPQHF	TGTGCCAGCAGCGCCGCAGGCCAAGGCAATCAGCCCCAGCATTTT